In its sample, the clone carrying this T cell receptor (beta chain) was seen many times. Its antigen is as yet unknown. This entry belongs to a study of CD8+CD57+ T cells in acquired aplastic anemia. Study in general: Average DNA yield from sorted CD4+ and CD8+ cells was 3.2 ug. Healthy donor sequencing depth: roughly 10 million CD4+, roughly 11 million CD8+ reads.

Broader study findings: No significant patient-versus-control difference appeared in CD8+ Simpson's diversity. The study identified about 30 CD8+ CDR3 sequences shared by patients and controls.

The template used for profiling TCR beta VDJ and CDR3 was genomic DNA. Each CDR3 protein is one row after TCRdb ran MiXCR on the reads. The data show some 42,000 distinct CDR3 sequences, with 55% to 80% seen just once and about 22% held by the top ten. Trimming shortened V by 2 bases and J by 4 bases, and 12 bases separated the two germline ends. Germline CDR1 reads MNHEY; CDR2 reads SVGAGI. This CDR3 has 14 residues. The sample comprised sorted CD4+, CD8+, or CD8+CD57+ T cells (not recorded which) from PBMCs. V gene TRBV6-5 combines with J gene TRBJ2-7; a weak D match, TRBD2 (5 bases). The clonotype comes from a human donor in good health, serving as a control. Here the CDR3 DNA reads TGTGCCAGCAGTTACGACACACTAGGTTACGAGCAGTACTTC. Translating it yields CASSYDTLGYEQYF.